This T cell receptor beta chain comes out of a study of cytomegalovirus exposure and HLA in healthy donors. PCR primers comprised 60 Vbeta and 13 Jbeta primers. The assay was immunoSEQ multiplex PCR, and TCRdb's table has in-frame clones only and misses some. The table lists more than 85,000 clones, roughly 71% of them singletons. The sequence came from a woman aged 65 to 85 in good health and CMV-seropositive. The sequencing sample was made of PBMCs.

This CDR3 reads CASSQIGLAGGPLYEQYF. The CDR3 nucleotides read TGTGCCAGCAGCCAGATAGGACTAGCGGGGGGGCCCCTCTACGAGCAGTACTTC. The V and J genes are TRBV4-2 and TRBJ2-7; 15 nucleotides agree with TRBD2. There are 18 residues in the CDR3. V lost 3 bases, J lost 3 bases, and 9 bases stayed unmatched. Per the germline V gene, CDR1 is LGHNA and CDR2 is YNFKEQ.